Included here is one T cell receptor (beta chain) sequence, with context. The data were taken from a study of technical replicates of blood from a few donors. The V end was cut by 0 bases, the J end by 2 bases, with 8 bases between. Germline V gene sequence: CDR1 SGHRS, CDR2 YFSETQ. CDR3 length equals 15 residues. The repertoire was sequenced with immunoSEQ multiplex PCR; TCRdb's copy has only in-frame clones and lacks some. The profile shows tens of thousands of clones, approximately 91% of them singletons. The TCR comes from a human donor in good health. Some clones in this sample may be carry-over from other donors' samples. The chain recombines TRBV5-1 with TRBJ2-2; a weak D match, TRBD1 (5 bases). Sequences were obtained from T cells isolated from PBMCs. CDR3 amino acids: CASSLDRINTGELFF. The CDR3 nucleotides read TGCGCCAGCAGCTTGGACAGGATTAACACCGGGGAGCTGTTTTTT.